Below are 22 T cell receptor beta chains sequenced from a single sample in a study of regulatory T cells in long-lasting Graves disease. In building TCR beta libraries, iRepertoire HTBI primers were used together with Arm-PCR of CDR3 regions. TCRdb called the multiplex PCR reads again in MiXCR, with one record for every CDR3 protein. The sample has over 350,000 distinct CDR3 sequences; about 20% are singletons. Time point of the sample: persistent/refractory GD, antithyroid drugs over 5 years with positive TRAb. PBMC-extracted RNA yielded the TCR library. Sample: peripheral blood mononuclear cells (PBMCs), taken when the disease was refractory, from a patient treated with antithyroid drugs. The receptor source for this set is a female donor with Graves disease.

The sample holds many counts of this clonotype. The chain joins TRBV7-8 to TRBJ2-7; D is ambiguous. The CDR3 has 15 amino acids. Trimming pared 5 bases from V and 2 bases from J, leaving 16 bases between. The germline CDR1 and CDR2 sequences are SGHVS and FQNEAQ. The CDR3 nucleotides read TGTGCCAGCAGCCCCGGGCCGAATGTCCCCTACGAGCAGTACTTC. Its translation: CASSPGPNVPYEQYF.

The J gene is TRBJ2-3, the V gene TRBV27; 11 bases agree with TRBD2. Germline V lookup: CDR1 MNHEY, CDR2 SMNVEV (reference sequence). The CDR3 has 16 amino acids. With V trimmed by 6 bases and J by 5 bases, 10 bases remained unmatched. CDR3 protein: CASSHLTSGSEDTQYF. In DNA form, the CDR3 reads TGTGCCAGCAGCCATCTCACTAGCGGGAGTGAAGATACGCAGTATTTT.

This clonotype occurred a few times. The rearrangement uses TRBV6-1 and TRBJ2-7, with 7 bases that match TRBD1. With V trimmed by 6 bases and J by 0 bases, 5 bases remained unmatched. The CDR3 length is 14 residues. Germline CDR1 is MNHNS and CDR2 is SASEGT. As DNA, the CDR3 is TGTGCCAGCAGGAGGGGGCAGAGCTCCTACGAGCAGTACTTC. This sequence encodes CASRRGQSSYEQYF.

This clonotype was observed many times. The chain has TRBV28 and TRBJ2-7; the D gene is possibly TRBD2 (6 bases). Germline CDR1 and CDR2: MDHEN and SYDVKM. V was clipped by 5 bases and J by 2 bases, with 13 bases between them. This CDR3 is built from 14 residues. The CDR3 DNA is TGTGCCAGCAGTCCCCCGGGGGTGGCCTACGAGCAGTACTTC. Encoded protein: CASSPPGVAYEQYF.

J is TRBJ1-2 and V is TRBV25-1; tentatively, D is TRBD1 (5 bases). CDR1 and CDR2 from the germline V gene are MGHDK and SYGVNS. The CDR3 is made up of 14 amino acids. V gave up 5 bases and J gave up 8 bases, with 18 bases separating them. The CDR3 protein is CASSTPGRGEGYTF. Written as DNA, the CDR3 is TGTGCCAGCAGTACCCCGGGTAGGGGCGAAGGCTACACCTTC.

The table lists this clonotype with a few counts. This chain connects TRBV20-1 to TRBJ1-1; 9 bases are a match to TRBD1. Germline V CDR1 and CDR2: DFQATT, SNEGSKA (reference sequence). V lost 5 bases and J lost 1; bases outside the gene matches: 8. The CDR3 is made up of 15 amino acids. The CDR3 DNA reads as TGCAGTGCTTCCGGGGGGACAGGGTGGAACACTGAAGCTTTCTTT. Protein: CSASGGTGWNTEAFF.

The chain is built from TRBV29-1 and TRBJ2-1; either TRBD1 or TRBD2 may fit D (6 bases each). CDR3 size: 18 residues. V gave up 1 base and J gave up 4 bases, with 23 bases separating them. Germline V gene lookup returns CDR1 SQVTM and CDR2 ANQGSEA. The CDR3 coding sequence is TGCAGCGTTGAAGTGTTGGGCCGGGAGACAGGATCATACAATGAGCAGTTCTTC. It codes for CSVEVLGRETGSYNEQFF.

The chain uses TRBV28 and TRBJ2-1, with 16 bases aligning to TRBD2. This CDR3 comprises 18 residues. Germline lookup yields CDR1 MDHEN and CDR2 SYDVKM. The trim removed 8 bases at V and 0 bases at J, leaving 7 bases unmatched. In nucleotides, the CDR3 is TGTGCCAGCGGGGGACTAGCGGGAGGGGTTAGCTCCTACAATGAGCAGTTCTTC. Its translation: CASGGLAGGVSSYNEQFF.

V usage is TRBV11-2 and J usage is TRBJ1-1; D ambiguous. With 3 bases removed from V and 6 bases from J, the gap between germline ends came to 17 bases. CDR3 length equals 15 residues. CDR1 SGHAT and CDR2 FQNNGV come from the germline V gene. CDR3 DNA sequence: TGTGCCAGCAGCTTGGTTGGCGGCAGATTGGCTGAAGCTTTCTTT. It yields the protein CASSLVGGRLAEAFF.

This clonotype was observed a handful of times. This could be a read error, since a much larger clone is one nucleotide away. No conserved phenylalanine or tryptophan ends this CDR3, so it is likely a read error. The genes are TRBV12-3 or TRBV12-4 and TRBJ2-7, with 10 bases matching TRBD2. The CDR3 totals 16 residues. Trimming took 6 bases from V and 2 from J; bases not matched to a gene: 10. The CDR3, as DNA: TGTGCCAGCAGCCTCGGGAGGAGCGGGAGGGCCTACGAGCAGTACCTC. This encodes CASSLGRSGRAYEQYL.

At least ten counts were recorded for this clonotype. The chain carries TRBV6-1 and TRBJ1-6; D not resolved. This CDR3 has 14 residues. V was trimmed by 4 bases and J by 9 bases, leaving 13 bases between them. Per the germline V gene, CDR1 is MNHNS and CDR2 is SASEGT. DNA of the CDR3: TGTGCCAGCAGTGGACGCCGGGAGCTTTCACCCCTCCACTTT. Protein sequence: CASSGRRELSPLHF.

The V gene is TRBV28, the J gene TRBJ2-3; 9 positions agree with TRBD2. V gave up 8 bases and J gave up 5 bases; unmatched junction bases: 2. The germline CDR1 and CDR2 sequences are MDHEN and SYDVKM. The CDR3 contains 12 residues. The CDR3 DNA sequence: TGTGCCAGCGGTAGCGGGAGAGATACGCAGTATTTT. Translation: CASGSGRDTQYF.

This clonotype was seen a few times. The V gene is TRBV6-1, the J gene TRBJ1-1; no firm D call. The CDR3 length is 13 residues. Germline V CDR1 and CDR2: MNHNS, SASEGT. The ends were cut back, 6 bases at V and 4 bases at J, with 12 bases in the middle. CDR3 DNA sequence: TGTGCCAGCAGGGACTTTCCGACCACTGAAGCTTTCTTT. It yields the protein CASRDFPTTEAFF.

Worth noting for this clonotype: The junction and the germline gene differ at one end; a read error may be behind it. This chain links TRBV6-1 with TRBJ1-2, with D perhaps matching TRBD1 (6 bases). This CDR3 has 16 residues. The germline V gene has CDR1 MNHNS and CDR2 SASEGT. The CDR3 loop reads CACSPPGALANYGYTF. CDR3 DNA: TGTGCCTGCAGTCCCCCAGGGGCCCTAGCTAACTATGGCTACACCTTC.

The CDR3 is CASSQELDGYEQYF. CDR3 DNA sequence: TGCGCCAGCAGCCAAGAGTTGGACGGCTACGAGCAGTACTTC. The chain employs TRBV4-3 and TRBJ2-7, with D unclear. Germline CDR1 reads LGHNA; CDR2 reads YSLEER. V lost 0 bases, J lost 3 bases, and 9 bases lay in between. The CDR3 is 14 residues long.

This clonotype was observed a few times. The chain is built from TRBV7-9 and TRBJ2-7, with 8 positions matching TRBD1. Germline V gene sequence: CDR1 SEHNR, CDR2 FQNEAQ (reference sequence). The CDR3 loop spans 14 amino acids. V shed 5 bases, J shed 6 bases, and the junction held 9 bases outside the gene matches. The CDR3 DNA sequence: TGTGCCAGCAGCCAAGAGGGACAGGTCGTCGAGCAGTACTTC. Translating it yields CASSQEGQVVEQYF.

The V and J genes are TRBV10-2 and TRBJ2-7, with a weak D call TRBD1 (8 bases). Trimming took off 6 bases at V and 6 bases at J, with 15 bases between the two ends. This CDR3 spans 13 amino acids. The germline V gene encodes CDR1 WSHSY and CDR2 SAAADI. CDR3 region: CASRLTGEGEQYF. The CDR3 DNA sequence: TGCGCCAGCAGATTGACAGGGGAGGGCGAGCAGTACTTC.

Here the CDR3 DNA reads TGTGCCAGCAGCCCGTACGGGGAGGTCCCCTACGAGCAGTACTTC. Its translation: CASSPYGEVPYEQYF. This chain connects TRBV13 to TRBJ2-7; a weak D match, TRBD2 (6 bases). The CDR3 length is 15 residues. Trimming left V 5 bases short and J 2 bases short, with 16 bases between. Looked up from germline, CDR1 is PRHDT and CDR2 is FYEKMQ (reference sequence).

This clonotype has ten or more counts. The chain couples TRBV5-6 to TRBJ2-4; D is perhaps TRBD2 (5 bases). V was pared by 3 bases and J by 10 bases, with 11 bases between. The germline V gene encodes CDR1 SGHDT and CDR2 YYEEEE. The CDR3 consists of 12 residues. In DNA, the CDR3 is TGTGCCAGCAGCTCAGAAGGAGGTATTCAGTACTTC. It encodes CASSSEGGIQYF.

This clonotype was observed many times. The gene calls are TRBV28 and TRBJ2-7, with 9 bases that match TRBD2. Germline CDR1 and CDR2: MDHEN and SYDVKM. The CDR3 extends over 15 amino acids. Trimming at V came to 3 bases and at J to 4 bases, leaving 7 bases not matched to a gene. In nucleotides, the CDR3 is TGTGCCAGCAGTTTGGCGGCGGGAGGGCCGTACGAGCAGTACTTC. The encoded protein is CASSLAAGGPYEQYF. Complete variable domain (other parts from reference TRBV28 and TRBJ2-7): DVKVTQSSRYLVKRTGEKVFLECVQDMDHENMFWYRQDPGLGLRLIYFSYDVKMKEKGDIPEGYSVSREKKERFSLILESASTNQTSMYLCASSLAAGGPYEQYFGPGTRLTVT.

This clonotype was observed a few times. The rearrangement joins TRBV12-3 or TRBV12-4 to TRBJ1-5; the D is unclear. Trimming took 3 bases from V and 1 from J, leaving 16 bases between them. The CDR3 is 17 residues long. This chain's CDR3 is CASSFRGAGMSNQPQHF. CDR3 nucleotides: TGTGCCAGCAGTTTTCGAGGAGCGGGAATGAGCAATCAGCCCCAGCATTTT.

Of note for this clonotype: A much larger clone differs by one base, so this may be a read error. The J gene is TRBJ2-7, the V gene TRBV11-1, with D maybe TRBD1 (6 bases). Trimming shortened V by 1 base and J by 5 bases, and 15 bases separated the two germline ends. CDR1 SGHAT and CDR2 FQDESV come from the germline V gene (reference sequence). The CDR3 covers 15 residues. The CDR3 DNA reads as TGTGCCAGCAGCTTAGTCGGGACATGGGTCAACGAGCAGTACTTC. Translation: CASSLVGTWVNEQYF. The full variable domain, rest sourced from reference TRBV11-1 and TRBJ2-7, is EAEVAQSPRYKITEKSQAVAFWCDPISGHATLYWYRQILGQGPELLVQFQDESVVDDSQLPKDRFSAERLKGVDSTLKIQPAELGDSAMYLCASSLVGTWVNEQYFGPGTRLTVT.